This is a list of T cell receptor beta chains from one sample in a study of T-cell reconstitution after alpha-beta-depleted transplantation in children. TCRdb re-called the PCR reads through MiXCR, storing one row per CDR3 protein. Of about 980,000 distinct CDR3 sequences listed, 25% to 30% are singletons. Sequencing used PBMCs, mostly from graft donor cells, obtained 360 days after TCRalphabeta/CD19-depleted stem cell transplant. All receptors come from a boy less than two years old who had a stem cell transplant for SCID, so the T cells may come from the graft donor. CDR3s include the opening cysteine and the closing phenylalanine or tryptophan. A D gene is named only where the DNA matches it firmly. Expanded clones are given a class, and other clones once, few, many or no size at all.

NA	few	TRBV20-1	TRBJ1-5	TGCAGTGCTCTCCCCGGGAACAATCAGCCCCAGCATTTT	CSALPGNNQPQHF
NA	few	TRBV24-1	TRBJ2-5	TGTGCCACCAGTGCCGCCCTCGGTCCGAGCTCCCCGCGAGAGACCCAGTACTTC	CATSAALGPSSPRETQYF
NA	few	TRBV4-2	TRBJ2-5	TGTGCCAGCAGCCAAGTGGGGACCGTGGAGACCCAGTACTTC	CASSQVGTVETQYF
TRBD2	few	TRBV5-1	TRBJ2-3	TGCGCCAGCAGGCCGACTAGCCGTCGCACAGATACGCAGTATTTT	CASRPTSRRTDTQYF
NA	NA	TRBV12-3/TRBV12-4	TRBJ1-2	TGTGCCAGCAGCCCCAACAGGGCGCTTAACTATGGCTACACCTTC	CASSPNRALNYGYTF
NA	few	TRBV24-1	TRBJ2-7	TGTGCCACCAGTGATCCCCGGTCCCCCTACAGCTCCTACGAGCAGTACTTC	CATSDPRSPYSSYEQYF
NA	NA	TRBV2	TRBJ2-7	TGTGCCAGCAGTGTTGGGTCCGGGGGGCAGTACTTC	CASSVGSGGQYF
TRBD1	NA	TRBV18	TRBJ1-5	TGTGCCAGCTCACGGACAGGGAAGGAGCAGCCCCAGCATTTT	CASSRTGKEQPQHF
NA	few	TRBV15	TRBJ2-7	TGTGCCACCAGCCCTGGGTTATACTACGAGCAGTACTTC	CATSPGLYYEQYF
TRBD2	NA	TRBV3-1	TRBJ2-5	TGTGCCAGCAGCCAAGATCCCTTCCGACTAGCGGGGGACCAAGAGACCCAGTACTTC	CASSQDPFRLAGDQETQYF
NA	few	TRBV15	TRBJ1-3	TGTGCCACCAGCGCCCGGGGCCTCTCTGGAAACACCATATATTTT	CATSARGLSGNTIYF
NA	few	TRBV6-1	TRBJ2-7	TGTGCCAGCGGCCGAAGGACTGCATCCTACGAGCAGTACTTC	CASGRRTASYEQYF
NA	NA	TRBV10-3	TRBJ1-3	TGTGCCGTTTCACAGGGTTTGGGGTGGGGAACTGGAAACACCATATATTTT	CAVSQGLGWGTGNTIYF
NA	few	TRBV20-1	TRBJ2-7	TGCAGTGCTAGACCAGGGGCCTACGAGCAGTACTTC	CSARPGAYEQYF
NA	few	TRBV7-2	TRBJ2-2	TGTGCCAGCAGCTTATCTAGGGAGCCGAGCACCGGGGAGCTGTTTTTT	CASSLSREPSTGELFF
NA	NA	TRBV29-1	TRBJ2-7	TGCAGCGTTGAAACCATTAGCTCCTACGAGCAGTACTTC	CSVETISSYEQYF
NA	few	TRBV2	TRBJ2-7	TGTGCCAGCAGTGGGAACGAGCAGTACTTC	CASSGNEQYF
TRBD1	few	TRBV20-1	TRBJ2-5	TGCAGTGCTGAAACCGGGACAGGGTTGCCCTGGACCCAGTACTTC	CSAETGTGLPWTQYF
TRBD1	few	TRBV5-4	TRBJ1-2	TGTGCCAGCACCCCTTTTTCCGGGACAGGGTCCGGGGGCTACACCTTC	CASTPFSGTGSGGYTF
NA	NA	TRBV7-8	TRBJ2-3	TGTGCCAGCAGCTCCCGACAGAACAGAGCTACGCAGTATTTT	CASSSRQNRATQYF
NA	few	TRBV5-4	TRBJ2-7	TGTGCCAGCAGCCACGGTCTCACCTACGAGCAGTACTTC	CASSHGLTYEQYF
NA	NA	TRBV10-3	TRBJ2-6	TGTGCCATCAGTGGGACCTCTGGGGCCAACGTCCTGACTTTC	CAISGTSGANVLTF
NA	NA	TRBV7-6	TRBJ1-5	TGTGCCAGCAGCTCTCTGGCGGAGCCCCAGCATTTT	CASSSLAEPQHF
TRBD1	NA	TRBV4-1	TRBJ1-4	TGCGCCAGCAGCCCCAGGGGGCATGAAAAACTGTTTTTT	CASSPRGHEKLFF
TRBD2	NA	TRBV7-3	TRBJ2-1	TGTGCCAGCAGCTCGGGCCTAGCGGTGAACAATGAGCAGTTCTTC	CASSSGLAVNNEQFF
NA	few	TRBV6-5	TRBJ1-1	TGTGCCAGCAGTTATCAGGGGCTTGCAGACACTGAAGCTTTCTTT	CASSYQGLADTEAFF
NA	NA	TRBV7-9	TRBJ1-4	TGTGCCAGCAGCTTTCCACAGGGACTCAATGAAAAACTGTTTTTT	CASSFPQGLNEKLFF
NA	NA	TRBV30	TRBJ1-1	TGTGCCTGGGTGGACGGTTGGCCCCTTGAAGCTTTCTTT	CAWVDGWPLEAFF
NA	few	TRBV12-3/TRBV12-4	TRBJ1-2	TGTGCCAGCACCCCGGACCCTTATGGCTACACCTTC	CASTPDPYGYTF
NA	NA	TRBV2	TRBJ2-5	TGTGCCAGCAGTGAATATTGGGGTCGCGAGACCCAGTACTTC	CASSEYWGRETQYF
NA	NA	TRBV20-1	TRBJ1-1	TGCAGTGCTCGATCTGGGGAGAACACTGAAGCTTTCTTT	CSARSGENTEAFF
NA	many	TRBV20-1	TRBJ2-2	TGCAGTGCTAGGGGGGGGACAGCGAACACCGGGGAGCTGTTTTTT	CSARGGTANTGELFF
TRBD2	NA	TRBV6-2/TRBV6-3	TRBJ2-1	TGTGCCAGCAGTTACTCCGACCGACTAGCGGGGGTCTACAATGAGCAGTTCTTC	CASSYSDRLAGVYNEQFF
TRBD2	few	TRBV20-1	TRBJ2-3	TGCAGTGCTAGAGATCTAGGACTAGCGGGGGTCACAGATACGCAGTATTTT	CSARDLGLAGVTDTQYF
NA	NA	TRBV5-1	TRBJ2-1	TGCGCCAGCAGCTTGGCCGACATCTCCTACAATGAGCAGTTCTTC	CASSLADISYNEQFF
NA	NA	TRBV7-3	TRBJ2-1	TGTGCCAGCAGCCCCATCGCGGGGGCCCGAACCAATGAGCAGTTCTTC	CASSPIAGARTNEQFF
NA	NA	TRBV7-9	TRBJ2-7	TGTGCCAGCAGCTGGGGCGGTGGGGGAACGTACGAGCAGTACTTC	CASSWGGGGTYEQYF
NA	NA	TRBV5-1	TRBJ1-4	TGCGCCAGCGGATTTTCTTCCGGGACGGTGAATGAAAAACTGTTTTTT	CASGFSSGTVNEKLFF
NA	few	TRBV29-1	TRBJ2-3	TGCAGCGTTCGAGGTAGATACACAGATACGCAGTATTTT	CSVRGRYTDTQYF
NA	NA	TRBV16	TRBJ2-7	TGTGCCAGCAGCCACTCGGGTCCTTCCTACGAGCAGTACTTC	CASSHSGPSYEQYF
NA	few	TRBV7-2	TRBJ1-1	TGTGCCAGCAGCTTAGGGCCGGGACAACCTAACACTGAAGCTTTCTTT	CASSLGPGQPNTEAFF
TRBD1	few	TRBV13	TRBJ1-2	TGTGCCAGCAGCTCCGGACAGGGGGCGTTTGAGTATGGCTACACCTTC	CASSSGQGAFEYGYTF
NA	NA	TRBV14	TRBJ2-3	TGTGCCAGCAGCCAAGATGGCCATGGTGTAACATTGTGGGGACCGCGAATCGGCACAGATACGCAGTATTTT	CASSQDGHGVTLWGPRIGTDTQYF
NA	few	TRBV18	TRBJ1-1	TGTGCCAGCTCACCACCGAATTCCGGGAGGACTGAAGCTTTCTTT	CASSPPNSGRTEAFF
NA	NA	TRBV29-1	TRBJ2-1	TGCAGCGTTGGATTGTTAAGGACCTACAATGAGCAGTTCTTC	CSVGLLRTYNEQFF
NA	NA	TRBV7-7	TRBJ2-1	TGTGCCAGCAGCTTAGTGGCTCGAGAAATCTTTATCACCTACAATGAGCAGTTCTTC	CASSLVAREIFITYNEQFF
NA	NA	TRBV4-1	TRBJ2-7	TGCGCCAGCAGCCAAGTGGTGGGTATCGAGCAGTACTTC	CASSQVVGIEQYF
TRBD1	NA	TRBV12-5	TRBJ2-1	TGTGCTAGTGGTAAAGGGACAGGGCGCTACAATGAGCAGTTCTTC	CASGKGTGRYNEQFF
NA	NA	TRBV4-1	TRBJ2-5	TGCGCCAGCAGCCCCGACTGGAGCCGACAAGAGACCCAGTACTTC	CASSPDWSRQETQYF
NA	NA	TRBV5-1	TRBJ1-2	TGCGCCAGCAGCTTGGAAGGCAGGAGCTATGGCTACACCTTC	CASSLEGRSYGYTF
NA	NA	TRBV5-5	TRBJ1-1	TGTGCCAGCAGCTCTTGGACACGTGAAGCTTTCTTT	CASSSWTREAFF
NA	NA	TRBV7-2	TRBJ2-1	TGTGCCAGCAGCTTTATAGGGGGTGGCTACAATGAGCAGTTCTTC	CASSFIGGGYNEQFF
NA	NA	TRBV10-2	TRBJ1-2	TGCGCCAGCAGTGAGTCTTACAGGGATGGCTACACCTTC	CASSESYRDGYTF
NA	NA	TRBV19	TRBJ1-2	TGTGCCAGTACCCGAACGATCTCAGCTAACTATGGCTACACCTTC	CASTRTISANYGYTF